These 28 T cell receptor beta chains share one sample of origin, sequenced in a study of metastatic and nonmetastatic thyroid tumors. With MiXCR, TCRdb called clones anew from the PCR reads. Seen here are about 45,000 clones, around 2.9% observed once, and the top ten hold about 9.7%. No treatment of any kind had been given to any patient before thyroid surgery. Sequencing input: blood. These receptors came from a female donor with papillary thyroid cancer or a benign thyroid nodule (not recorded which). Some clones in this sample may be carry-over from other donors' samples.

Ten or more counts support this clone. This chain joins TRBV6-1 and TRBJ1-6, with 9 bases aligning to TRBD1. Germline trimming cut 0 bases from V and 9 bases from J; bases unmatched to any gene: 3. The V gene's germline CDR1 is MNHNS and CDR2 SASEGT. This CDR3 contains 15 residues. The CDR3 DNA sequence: TGTGCCAGCAGTGAAGCTCGACAGGGGGGTTCACCCCTCCACTTT. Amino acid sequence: CASSEARQGGSPLHF.

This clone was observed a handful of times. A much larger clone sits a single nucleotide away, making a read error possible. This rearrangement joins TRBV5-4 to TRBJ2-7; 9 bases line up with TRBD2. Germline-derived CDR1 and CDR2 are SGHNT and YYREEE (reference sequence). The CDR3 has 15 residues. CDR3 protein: CASSLAAGGHYERYF. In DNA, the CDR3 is TGTGCCAGCAGCTTAGCAGCGGGAGGACACTACGAGCGGTACTTC.

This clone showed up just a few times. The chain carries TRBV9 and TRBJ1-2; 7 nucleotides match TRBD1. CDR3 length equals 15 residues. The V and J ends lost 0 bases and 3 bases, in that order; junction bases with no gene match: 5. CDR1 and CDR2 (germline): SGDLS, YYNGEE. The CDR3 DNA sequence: TGTGCCAGCAGCGTAGGGGCAGGGGGAGACTATGGCTACACCTTC. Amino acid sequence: CASSVGAGGDYGYTF.

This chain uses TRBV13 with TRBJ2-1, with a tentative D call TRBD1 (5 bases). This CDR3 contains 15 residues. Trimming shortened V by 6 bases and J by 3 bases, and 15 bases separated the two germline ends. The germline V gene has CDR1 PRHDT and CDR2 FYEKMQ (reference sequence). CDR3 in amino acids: CASSSSGTGYNEQFF. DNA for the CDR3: TGTGCCAGCAGTTCATCCGGAACAGGCTACAATGAGCAGTTCTTC.

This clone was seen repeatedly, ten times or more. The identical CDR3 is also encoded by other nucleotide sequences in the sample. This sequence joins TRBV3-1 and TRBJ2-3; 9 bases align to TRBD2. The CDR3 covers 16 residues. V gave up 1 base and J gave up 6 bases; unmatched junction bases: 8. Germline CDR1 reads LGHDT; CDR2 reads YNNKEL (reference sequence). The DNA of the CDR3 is TGTGCCAGCAGCCAAGGGGTAGCGGGGGCTCGGGATACGCAGTATTTT. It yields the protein CASSQGVAGARDTQYF.

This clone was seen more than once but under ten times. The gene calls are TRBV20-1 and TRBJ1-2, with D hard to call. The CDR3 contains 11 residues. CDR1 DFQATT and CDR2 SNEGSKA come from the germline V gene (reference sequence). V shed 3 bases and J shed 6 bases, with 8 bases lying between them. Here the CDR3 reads CSARGGHGYTF. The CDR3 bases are TGCAGTGCTAGGGGAGGGCATGGCTACACCTTC.

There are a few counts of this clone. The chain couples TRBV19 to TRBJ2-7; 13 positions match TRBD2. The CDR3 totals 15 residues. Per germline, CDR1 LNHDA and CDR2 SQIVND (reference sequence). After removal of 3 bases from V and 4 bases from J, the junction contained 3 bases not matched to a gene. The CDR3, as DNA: TGTGCCAGTAGTATCGGACTAGCGGGGGCGTACGAGCAGTACTTC. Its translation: CASSIGLAGAYEQYF.

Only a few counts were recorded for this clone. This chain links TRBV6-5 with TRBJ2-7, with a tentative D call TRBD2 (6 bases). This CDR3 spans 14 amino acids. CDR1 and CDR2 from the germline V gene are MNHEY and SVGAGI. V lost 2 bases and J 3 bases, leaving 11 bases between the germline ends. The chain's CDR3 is CASSYGGSLYEQYF. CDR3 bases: TGTGCCAGCAGTTACGGGGGGTCCCTCTACGAGCAGTACTTC.

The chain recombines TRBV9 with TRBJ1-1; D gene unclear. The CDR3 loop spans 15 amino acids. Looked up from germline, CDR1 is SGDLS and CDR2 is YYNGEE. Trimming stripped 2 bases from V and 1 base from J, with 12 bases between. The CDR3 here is CASSVYGTQNTEAFF. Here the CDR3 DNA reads TGTGCCAGCAGCGTCTATGGCACTCAGAACACTGAAGCTTTCTTT.

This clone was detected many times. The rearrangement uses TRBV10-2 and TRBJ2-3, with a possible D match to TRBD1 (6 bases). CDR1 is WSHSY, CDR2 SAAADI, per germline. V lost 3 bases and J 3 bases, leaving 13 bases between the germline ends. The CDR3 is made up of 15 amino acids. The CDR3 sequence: CASSEWGQGTDTQYF. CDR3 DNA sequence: TGCGCCAGCAGTGAATGGGGGCAAGGGACAGATACGCAGTATTTT.

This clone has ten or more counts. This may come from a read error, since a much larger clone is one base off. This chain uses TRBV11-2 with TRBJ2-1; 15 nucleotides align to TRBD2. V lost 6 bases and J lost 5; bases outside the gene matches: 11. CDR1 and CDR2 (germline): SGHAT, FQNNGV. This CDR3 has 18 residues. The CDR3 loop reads CASSTGLAGGGGDNEQFF. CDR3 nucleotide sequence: TGTGCCAGCAGTACTGGACTAGCGGGAGGGGGGGGGGACAATGAGCAGTTCTTC.

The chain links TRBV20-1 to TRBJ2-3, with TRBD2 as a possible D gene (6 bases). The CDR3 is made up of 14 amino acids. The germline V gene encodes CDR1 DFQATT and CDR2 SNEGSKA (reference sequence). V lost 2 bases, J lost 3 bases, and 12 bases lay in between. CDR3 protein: CSARIGSGTDTQYF. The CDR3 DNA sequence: TGCAGTGCTAGAATCGGGAGCGGGACAGATACGCAGTATTTT.

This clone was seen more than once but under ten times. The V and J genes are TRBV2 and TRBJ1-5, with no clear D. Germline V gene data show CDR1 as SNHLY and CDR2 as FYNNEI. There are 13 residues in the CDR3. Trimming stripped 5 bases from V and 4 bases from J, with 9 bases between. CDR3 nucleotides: TGTGCCAGCAGTAAAGACATTAATCAGCCCCAGCATTTT. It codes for CASSKDINQPQHF.

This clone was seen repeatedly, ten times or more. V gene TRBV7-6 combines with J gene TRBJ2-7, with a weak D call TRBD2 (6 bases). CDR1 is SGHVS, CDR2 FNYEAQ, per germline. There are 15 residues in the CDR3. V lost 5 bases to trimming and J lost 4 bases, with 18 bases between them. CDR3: CASSPRQGGQYEQYF. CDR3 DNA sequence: TGTGCCAGCAGCCCCCGGCAGGGAGGACAATACGAGCAGTACTTC.

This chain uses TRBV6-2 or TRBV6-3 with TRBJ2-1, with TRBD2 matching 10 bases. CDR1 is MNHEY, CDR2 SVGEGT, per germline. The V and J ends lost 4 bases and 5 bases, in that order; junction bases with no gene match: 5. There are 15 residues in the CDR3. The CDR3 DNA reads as TGTGCCAGCAGTTCCCTAGCGGGAGACCACAATGAGCAGTTCTTC. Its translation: CASSSLAGDHNEQFF.

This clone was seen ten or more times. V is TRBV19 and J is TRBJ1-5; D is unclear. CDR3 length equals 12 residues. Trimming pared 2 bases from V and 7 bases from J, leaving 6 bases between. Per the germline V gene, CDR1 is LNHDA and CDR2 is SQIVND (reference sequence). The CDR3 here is CASSIRPQPQHF. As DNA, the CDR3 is TGTGCCAGTAGTATAAGGCCACAGCCCCAGCATTTT.

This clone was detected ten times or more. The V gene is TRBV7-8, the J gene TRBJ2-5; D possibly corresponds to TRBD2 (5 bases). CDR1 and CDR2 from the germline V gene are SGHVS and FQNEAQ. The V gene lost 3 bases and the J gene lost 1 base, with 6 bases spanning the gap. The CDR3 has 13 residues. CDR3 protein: CASSFGLQETQYF. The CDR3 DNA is TGTGCCAGCAGCTTCGGACTCCAAGAGACCCAGTACTTC.

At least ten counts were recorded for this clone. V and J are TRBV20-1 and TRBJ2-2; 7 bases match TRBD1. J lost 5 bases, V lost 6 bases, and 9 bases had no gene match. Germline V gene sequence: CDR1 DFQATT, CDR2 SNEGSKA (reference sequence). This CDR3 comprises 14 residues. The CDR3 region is CSAKDRWTTGELFF. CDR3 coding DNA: TGCAGTGCAAAGGACAGGTGGACTACCGGGGAGCTGTTTTTT.

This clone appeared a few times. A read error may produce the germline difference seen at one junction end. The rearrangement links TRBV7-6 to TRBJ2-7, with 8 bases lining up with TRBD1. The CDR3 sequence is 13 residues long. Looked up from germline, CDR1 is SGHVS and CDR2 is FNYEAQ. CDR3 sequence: CASSFGTGDEHYF. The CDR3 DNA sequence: TGTGCCAGCAGCTTTGGGACAGGTGACGAGCATTACTTC.

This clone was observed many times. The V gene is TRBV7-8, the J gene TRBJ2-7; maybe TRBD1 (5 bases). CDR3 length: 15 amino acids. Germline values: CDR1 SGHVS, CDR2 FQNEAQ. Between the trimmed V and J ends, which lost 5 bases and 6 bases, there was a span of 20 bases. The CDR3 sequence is CASSRSREGWREQYF. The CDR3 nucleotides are TGTGCCAGCAGCCGGAGCAGGGAAGGTTGGCGCGAGCAGTACTTC.

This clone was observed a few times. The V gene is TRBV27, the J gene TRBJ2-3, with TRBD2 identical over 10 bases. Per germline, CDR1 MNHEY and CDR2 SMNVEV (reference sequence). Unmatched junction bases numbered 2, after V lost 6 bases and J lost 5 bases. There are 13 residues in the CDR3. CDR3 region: CASRSGREDTQYF. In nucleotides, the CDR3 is TGTGCCAGCAGGAGCGGGAGGGAAGATACGCAGTATTTT.

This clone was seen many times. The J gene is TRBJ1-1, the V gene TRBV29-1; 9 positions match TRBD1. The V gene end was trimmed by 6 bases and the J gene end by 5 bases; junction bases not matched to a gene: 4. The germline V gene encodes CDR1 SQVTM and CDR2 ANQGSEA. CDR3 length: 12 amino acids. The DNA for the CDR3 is TGCAGCGTGACAGGGGGAGAAACTGAAGCTTTCTTT. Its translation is CSVTGGETEAFF.

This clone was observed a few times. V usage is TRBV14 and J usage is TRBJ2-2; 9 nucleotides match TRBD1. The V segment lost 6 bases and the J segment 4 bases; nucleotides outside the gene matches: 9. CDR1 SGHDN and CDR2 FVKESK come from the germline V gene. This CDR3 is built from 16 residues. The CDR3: CASRPGQGSSTGELFF. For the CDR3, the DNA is TGTGCCAGCAGACCCGGACAGGGGAGTAGCACCGGGGAGCTGTTTTTT.

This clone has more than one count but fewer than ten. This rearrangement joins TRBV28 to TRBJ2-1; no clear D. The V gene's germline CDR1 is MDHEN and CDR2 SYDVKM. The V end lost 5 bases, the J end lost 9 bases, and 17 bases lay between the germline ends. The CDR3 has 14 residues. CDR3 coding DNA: TGTGCCAGCAGTCCTTACCTAGGGCTGGGTGAGCAGTTCTTC. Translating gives CASSPYLGLGEQFF.

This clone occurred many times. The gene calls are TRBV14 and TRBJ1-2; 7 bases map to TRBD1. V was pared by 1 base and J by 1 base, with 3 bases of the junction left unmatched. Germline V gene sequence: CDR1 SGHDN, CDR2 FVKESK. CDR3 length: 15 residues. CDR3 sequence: CASSQASGGNYGYTF. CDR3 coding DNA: TGTGCCAGCAGCCAAGCCTCAGGGGGTAACTATGGCTACACCTTC.

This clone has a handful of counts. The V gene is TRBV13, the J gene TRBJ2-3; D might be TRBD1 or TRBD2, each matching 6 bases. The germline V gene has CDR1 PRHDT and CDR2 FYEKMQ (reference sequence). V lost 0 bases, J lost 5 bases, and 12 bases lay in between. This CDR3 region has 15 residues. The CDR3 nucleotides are TGTGCCAGCAGCTTAGGCGGGGGCGCGGGAGATACGCAGTATTTT. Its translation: CASSLGGGAGDTQYF.

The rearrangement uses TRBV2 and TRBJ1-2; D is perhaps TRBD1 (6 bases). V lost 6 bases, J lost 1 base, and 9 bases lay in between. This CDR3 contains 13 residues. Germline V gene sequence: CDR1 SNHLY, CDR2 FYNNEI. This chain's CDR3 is CASSTGNNYGYTF. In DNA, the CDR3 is TGTGCCAGCAGCACAGGGAATAACTATGGCTACACCTTC.

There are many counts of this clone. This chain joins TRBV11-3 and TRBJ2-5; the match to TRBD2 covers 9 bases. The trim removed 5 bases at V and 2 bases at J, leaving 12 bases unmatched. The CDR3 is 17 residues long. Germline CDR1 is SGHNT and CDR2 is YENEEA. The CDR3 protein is CASSRRGGGPAQETQYF. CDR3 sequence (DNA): TGTGCCAGCAGCCGGCGGGGGGGGGGTCCGGCACAAGAGACCCAGTACTTC.